This T cell receptor beta chain was sequenced during a study of T cell changes during pregnancy in multiple sclerosis. Using immunoSEQ multiplex PCR, the repertoire was profiled, and TCRdb retains in-frame clones only, with some absent. The sample lists 40,000 to 55,000 clones, 90% seen once, with about 0.7% in the top ten. Trimming left V 0 bases short and J 10 bases short, with 14 bases between. Germline CDR1 SGHRS, CDR2 YFSETQ. The CDR3 sequence is 14 residues long. The clonotype originates from a female donor with multiple sclerosis, enrolled in a pregnancy study. This chain connects TRBV5-1 to TRBJ2-1, with a possible D match to TRBD2 (5 bases). The sample here was CD4+ T cells from peripheral blood mononuclear cells, taken before pregnancy. This CDR3 is CASSLEARRGEQFF. The CDR3 DNA sequence: TGCGCCAGCAGCTTGGAGGCTAGGCGAGGGGAGCAGTTCTTC. Looking up the rest from reference TRBV5-1 and TRBJ2-1 gives the full variable domain: KAGVTQTPRYLIKTRGQQVTLSCSPISGHRSVSWYQQTPGQGLQFLFEYFSETQRNKGNFPGRFSGRQFSNSRSEMNVSTLELGDSALYLCASSLEARRGEQFFGPGTRLTVL.